The T cell receptor (beta chain) described here comes from a study of T cells in Graves' hyperthyroidism and ophthalmopathy. Study background: Initial diagnosis, before any treatment, was when peripheral blood was collected.

Ophthalmopathy patients had moderate-to-severe active disease, CAS ≥3, NOSPECS ≥4, and disease duration under 3 months. From more than 9 ml of fresh peripheral blood, PBMCs were isolated. This clonotype was observed a few times. Its antigen is as yet unknown. The study's findings and limits: Stable hyperthyroidism was told apart from ophthalmopathy by a model built on 13 V-J features.

Researchers took RNA transcripts and amplified the TCR beta CDR3 regions from them. First-round RT-PCR with HTBI primers amplified the TCR CDR3 region. In TCRdb, the multiplex PCR reads were re-called with MiXCR into one record per CDR3 protein. This sample yields 600,000 or so distinct CDR3 sequences, of which 13% to 15% are seen a single time; around 12% belongs to the top ten. The CDR3 covers 14 residues. Germline V lookup: CDR1 SGHDT, CDR2 YYEEEE. V was clipped by 4 bases and J by 6 bases, with 14 bases between them. The chain is built from TRBV5-6 and TRBJ2-1, with TRBD1 as a possible D gene (6 bases). The clonotype originates from a woman between 45 and 60 years old with Graves' ophthalmopathy. The sequencing sample was made of blood. The CDR3, as DNA: TGTGCCAGCAGCCGCCAGGGGTTCGGCAATGAGCAGTTCTTC. Residues: CASSRQGFGNEQFF.